Here is one T cell receptor (beta chain) with its context. At least 3 on the Clinical Activity Score was recorded for ophthalmopathy patients, who also had NOSPECS grade at least 4 and duration under 3 months. Any patient presenting with uncontrolled infection, other autoimmune disease, pregnancy or lactation was left out. A roughly 9.3 ml volume of fresh peripheral blood provided the PBMCs. Template material for amplifying TCR beta CDR3 regions consisted of RNA transcripts. The primer set for the first-round RT-PCR of the TCR CDR3 was HTBI. One entry per CDR3 protein, called by TCRdb with MiXCR from the multiplex PCR reads. Of approximately 600,000 distinct CDR3 sequences listed, approximately 14% are singletons. The source of the sample is a study of T cells in Graves' hyperthyroidism and ophthalmopathy. This sequence was found in a woman aged 40 to 50 with Graves' ophthalmopathy. The sequenced sample consisted of blood.

In DNA form, the CDR3 reads TGTGCCAGCAGTGACGGACTAGCAGGGAACATTCAGTACTTC. Its translation is CASSDGLAGNIQYF. The rearrangement links TRBV6-1 to TRBJ2-4, with 8 bases aligning to TRBD2. CDR3 length: 14 residues. V was pared by 3 bases and J by 7 bases, with 5 bases of the junction left unmatched. In germline, CDR1 is MNHNS, CDR2 SASEGT.